This T cell receptor beta chain was sequenced for a study of post-analysis software for immune sequencing data (dated by TCRdb to 2014 to 2015). As for the study more broadly: Recorded disease courses included relapsing-remitting, secondary progressive and progressive-relapsing multiple sclerosis, with some patients lacking subtype annotation. The patient repertoires were set against eleven to twelve previously published healthy control repertoires from donors whose ages ranged from roughly 6 to 27 years. A subset of samples was prepared in parallel using single-end sample barcoding, then pooled and co-amplified after Illumina adapter ligation.

Library preparation used PCR. Reads for this sample came from an Illumina HiSeq 2500. Unique molecular identifiers were incorporated into TCR beta cDNA libraries to reduce PCR and sequencing biases. Some 500,000 cDNA molecules were obtained for every 1 to 10 million input T cells, so each molecule roughly corresponded to one T cell. The patient libraries were prepared and sequenced using the same protocol as the earlier healthy control dataset. Samples belonging to the same batch were prepared together, multiplexed and sequenced on a shared HiSeq lane. The published analysis was carried out like this. Raw barcoded reads were processed with MIGEC, and single-read molecular identifier groups were discarded before consensus assembly and CDR3 extraction. Clonotype tables were post-analysed with VDJtools, and diversity was normalized by down-sampling all datasets to the smallest sample size. In repertoire overlap clustering, CDR3 amino acid sequences, but not nucleotide sequences, were matched to correct batch-related cross-sample contamination. Through fastp at Q25 and MiXCR, TCRdb rebuilt clones from the public reads, retaining in-frame beta chains. A single entry per CDR3 protein holds the most common genes and DNA from its merged rows. None of the V and J calls come from the authors' own analysis; TCRdb made them. This sample comprises about 540,000 distinct CDR3 sequences, under 40% of them detected only once. Of the sample, 5% to 6% falls within the top ten clones.

This clonotype was counted many times. Its antigen has not been determined. The record has no base qualities; no much larger clone is one base away. TCR beta repertoires were profiled from peripheral blood of 13 young patients with multiple sclerosis to demonstrate the VDJtools post-analysis software. The multiple sclerosis patients were children and adolescents between roughly 6 and 16 years of age. Study-level results and caveats: The multiple sclerosis patient group was slightly younger than the control group. When samples were clustered directly using the F measure, samples prepared in the same batch co-clustered strongly, which prompted a batch-effect correction. Roughly 5 TRBV segments, including TRBV5-6, TRBV5-1 and TRBV20-1, were significantly more frequent in patients than controls. Compared with controls, multiple sclerosis patients had significantly lower normalized Chao1 diversity, a finding suggesting substantial peripheral T-cell clonal expansion.

Trimming accounts for 6 bases at V and 8 bases at J, while the number of junction bases matched to no gene is 16. The germline V gene encodes CDR1 SGHDT and CDR2 YYEEEE. The CDR3, from cysteine to phenylalanine, totals 16 residues. Only the CDR3 part of the read is kept: 48 bases, read in frame from the first base. The clonotype comes from a girl between 2 and 17 years old with multiple sclerosis. The sequenced material came from blood. The chain was built from TRBV5-6 and TRBJ2-1; the central 8 bases match TRBD1. The sequenced DNA is TGTGCCAGCACCCCACTCCCCGGACAGGGTAGCGATGAGCAGTTCTTC. It encodes CASTPLPGQGSDEQFF.